Shown below are 8 T cell receptor beta chains from a single sample sequenced in a study of breast tumors, draining lymph nodes, adjacent tissues. Samples came from axillary lymph nodes draining the breast cancer. TCRdb re-derived calls from the multiplex PCR reads in MiXCR, one entry per CDR3 protein. This sample has about 150,000 distinct CDR3 sequences, with around a third found just once. The sequencing sample was made of axillary lymph node tissue. Receptor source: a female donor with breast cancer. Some clones in this sample may be carry-over from other donors' samples.

This clonotype has a single count. A much larger clonotype is one base distant, so this may be a read error. The chain couples TRBV6-1 to TRBJ2-3; TRBD2 might be the D (6 bases). V was clipped by 1 base and J by 0 bases, with 20 bases between them. Germline CDR1 MNHNS, CDR2 SASEGT. The CDR3 contains 19 residues. CDR3: CASSEVGTSDLSSTDTQYF. CDR3 nucleotide sequence: TGTGCCAGCAGTGAAGTCGGGACTTCCGACCTATCTAGCACAGATACGCAGTATTTT.

The rearrangement uses TRBV7-9 and TRBJ1-4; no firm D call. Trimming shortened V by 2 bases and J by 0 bases, and 19 bases separated the two germline ends. The CDR3 consists of 19 residues. CDR1 SEHNR and CDR2 FQNEAQ come from the germline V gene (reference sequence). CDR3 sequence: CASSLRSECRSPTNEKLFF. CDR3 nucleotide sequence: TGTGCCAGCAGCTTAAGGTCCGAATGCAGAAGTCCAACTAATGAAAAACTGTTTTTT.

The rearrangement links TRBV5-5 to TRBJ2-3; TRBD2 matches at 13 bases. Germline CDR1 SGHKS, CDR2 YYEKEE (reference sequence). The CDR3 runs 18 residues. Losses at the gene ends were 5 bases for V and 0 bases for J; bases not matched to a gene: 9. CDR3 in DNA: TGTGCCAGCAGAGGACTAGCGGGAGAGGCCTCTAGCACAGATACGCAGTATTTT. Translating it yields CASRGLAGEASSTDTQYF.

This clonotype was counted at least ten times. The rearrangement uses TRBV6-5 and TRBJ2-3; D tentatively fits TRBD1 or TRBD2 (6 bases each). Between the trimmed V and J ends, which lost 6 bases and 1 base, there was a span of 8 bases. The CDR3 spans 13 residues. Germline V gene lookup returns CDR1 MNHEY and CDR2 SVGAGI. Here the CDR3 reads CASRGGGTDTQYF. The CDR3 region has the DNA TGTGCCAGCAGGGGGGGCGGCACAGATACGCAGTATTTT.

At least ten counts were recorded for this clonotype. This chain connects TRBV5-1 to TRBJ1-2; TRBD1 might be the D (5 bases). Per the germline V gene, CDR1 is SGHRS and CDR2 is YFSETQ. This CDR3 spans 14 amino acids. The V and J ends lost 4 bases and 6 bases respectively, with 16 bases between them. CDR3: CASSPGTSSDGYTF. The DNA for the CDR3 is TGCGCCAGCAGCCCCGGGACCTCCTCGGATGGCTACACCTTC.

This clonotype was observed at least ten times. V and J are TRBV4-2 and TRBJ2-3; 14 nucleotides align to TRBD2. CDR1 LGHNA and CDR2 YNFKEQ come from the germline V gene. The CDR3 consists of 16 residues. Germline trimming cut 5 bases from V and 3 bases from J; bases unmatched to any gene: 4. The CDR3 coding sequence is TGTGCCAGCAGCAATGGACTAGCGGGGGGAACAGATACGCAGTATTTT. Translated, it gives CASSNGLAGGTDTQYF.

Note on this clonotype: A much larger clone lies a single base off, so this may be a read error. V gene TRBV6-1 combines with J gene TRBJ1-4; D is ambiguous. This CDR3 is 14 amino acids long. CDR1 is MNHNS, CDR2 SASEGT, per germline. CDR3 DNA sequence: TGTGCCAGCAGTGACCCTCTCCGCTCTGAAAAACCGTTTTTT. Translation: CASSDPLRSEKPFF.

This clonotype was observed many times. The chain employs TRBV20-1 and TRBJ1-5; 7 nucleotides agree with TRBD1. After removal of 3 bases from V and 3 bases from J, the junction contained 5 bases not matched to a gene. CDR1 is DFQATT and CDR2 is SNEGSKA in the germline V gene (reference sequence). This CDR3 spans 14 amino acids. Here the CDR3 DNA reads TGCAGTGCTAGGGAAGACAGGGACAATCAGCCCCAGCATTTT. It is translated as CSAREDRDNQPQHF.